The clone carrying this T cell receptor (beta chain) was found many times. The antigen is unknown. These data are taken from a study of T cells in Graves' hyperthyroidism and ophthalmopathy. Between the trimmed V and J ends, which lost 6 bases and 0 bases, there was a span of 12 bases. This CDR3 has 14 residues. Germline values: CDR1 DFQATT, CDR2 SNEGSKA (reference sequence). Exclusion followed for patients with uncontrolled infection, other autoimmune disease, pregnancy or lactation. The investigators amplified TCR beta CDR3 regions from RNA transcripts. Using the HTBI primer set, a first-round RT-PCR was run on the TCR CDR3. TCRdb re-derived calls from the multiplex PCR reads in MiXCR, one entry per CDR3 protein. The sample has about 500,000 distinct CDR3 sequences; around 43% are singletons. Study results and caveats: Most thyroid clonotypes expanded above 0.001 were also detected in blood. Patients with ophthalmopathy were separated from those with stable hyperthyroidism by a 13 V-J model.

This TCR was sampled from an adult woman with Graves' disease, either hyperthyroidism or ophthalmopathy (not recorded which). Sequencing was done on a sample of peripheral blood or thyroid tissue (not recorded which). V gene TRBV20-1 combines with J gene TRBJ1-3; D ambiguous. As DNA, the CDR3 is TGCAGTGCCAGATATCAGGTCTCTGGAAACACCATATATTTT. Translation: CSARYQVSGNTIYF.